This TCR beta chain was sequenced for a study of cytomegalovirus exposure and HLA in healthy donors. The study's findings and limits: The study designated 150 or so TCR beta chains cytomegalovirus-associated.

Sequenced by immunoSEQ multiplex PCR; TCRdb stores in-frame clones only, minus some. Among 150,000 to 200,000 clones, approximately 88% were seen once, and the ten largest hold around 7%. It was the roughly 130-subject validation cohort, separate from the 666-subject first cohort, to which the donors belonged. As concerns this clone: Its antigen remains unidentified.

This clonotype originated in a man between 18 and 29 years old in good health and CMV-seropositive. What was sequenced was PBMCs.

In DNA, the CDR3 is TGTGCCAGCAGCTTAGGTTGGAATAGGGGGCGCGGCTATGGCTACACCTTC. Translating gives CASSLGWNRGRGYGYTF. V is TRBV7-8 and J is TRBJ1-2; 7 bases are shared with TRBD1. The CDR3 runs to 17 residues. CDR1 is SGHVS, CDR2 FQNEAQ, per germline. After removal of 1 base from V and 4 bases from J, the junction contained 12 bases not matched to a gene.